This is a list of T cell receptor beta chains from one sample in a study of identical twins. Using its own MiXCR run on the 5' RACE reads, TCRdb lists one record per CDR3 protein. The table lists approximately 700,000 distinct CDR3 sequences, about 18% of them singletons. This sample was shared with a second study, whose subject was T cells expressing NK-cell markers.

Sequences were obtained from PBMCs. These receptors originate from a woman between 18 and 29 years old in good health. CDR3s include the opening cysteine and the closing phenylalanine or tryptophan. The D gene is left open where the match is weak. For some rows the clone size is stated as once, few or many, or as a class when expanded; others skip it.

v_gene,abundance,d_gene,j_gene,CDR3nt,CDR3aa
TRBV11-3,few,.,TRBJ2-7,TGTGCCAGCAGCAGTTCACGAGGGCCCTACGAGCAGTACTTC,CASSSSRGPYEQYF
TRBV7-2,few,TRBD2,TRBJ2-1,TGTGCCAGCAGCTTATCTCTAGCGGGGGACAATGAGCAGTTCTTC,CASSLSLAGDNEQFF
TRBV18,.,TRBD2,TRBJ2-7,TGTGCCAGCTCACAGACGTGGACTAGCGGGAGCTACGAGCAGTACTTC,CASSQTWTSGSYEQYF
TRBV20-1,few,.,TRBJ2-5,TGCAGTGCCTTAGTTACCGGGGAGACCCAGTACTTC,CSALVTGETQYF
TRBV20-1,.,TRBD2,TRBJ2-2,TGCAGTGCTAGAGGGGAAGCGGGAGTGGGGAACGGGGAGCTGTTTTTT,CSARGEAGVGNGELFF
TRBV9,few,TRBD1,TRBJ2-1,TGTGCCAGCAGCGTTCGACAGGGGAATGAGCAGTTCTTC,CASSVRQGNEQFF
TRBV10-3,few,.,TRBJ2-1,TGTGCCATCACGGAGGCTAGCTCCTACAATGAGCAGTTCTTC,CAITEASSYNEQFF
TRBV10-3,.,TRBD1,TRBJ1-1,TGTGCCATCAACACCGGACAGGGAGTTTACACTGAAGCTTTCTTT,CAINTGQGVYTEAFF
TRBV5-1,.,.,TRBJ2-1,TGCGCCAGCAGGGCTACAGAAGGTGAGCAGTTCTTC,CASRATEGEQFF
TRBV29-1,few,TRBD2,TRBJ2-4,TGCAGCGCGAGCCGGGGAGGGGCCAAAAACATTCAGTACTTC,CSASRGGAKNIQYF
TRBV5-1,.,TRBD1,TRBJ2-1,TGCGCCAGCATATCGGACAGGGGCAGCAATGAGCAGTTCTTC,CASISDRGSNEQFF
TRBV12-3/TRBV12-4,.,.,TRBJ2-3,TGTGCCAGCAGTTTCTCATCAGATAGGACAGATACGCAGTATTTT,CASSFSSDRTDTQYF
TRBV7-9,few,.,TRBJ2-1,TGTGCCAGCAGCACAATAGGGGGGGCGAGCTCCTACAATGAGCAGTTCTTC,CASSTIGGASSYNEQFF
TRBV7-2,.,TRBD2,TRBJ2-7,TGTGCCAGCAGCCATTCAATTCGGGCTAGCGGGAGTTACGAGCAGTACTTC,CASSHSIRASGSYEQYF
TRBV4-1,few,.,TRBJ2-1,TGCGCCAGCAGCCAAGCGGTCAGCTACTACAATGAGCAGTTCTTC,CASSQAVSYYNEQFF
TRBV25-1,.,.,TRBJ2-7,TGTGCCAGCAGTGAAACGGGACCTCGGACTTTCTCCTACGAGCAGTACTTC,CASSETGPRTFSYEQYF
TRBV5-1,few,.,TRBJ2-2,TGCGCCAGCAGCCGAGTCAGGGCGACCGGGGAGCTGTTTTTT,CASSRVRATGELFF
TRBV12-3/TRBV12-4,.,.,TRBJ1-1,TGTGCCAGCAGCCCCCCCGCTTCCGGTGAAGCTTTCTTT,CASSPPASGEAFF
TRBV10-3,few,TRBD2,TRBJ2-1,TGTGCCATCAGTGCCCCGACTAGCGGAGAGCAGTTCTTC,CAISAPTSGEQFF
TRBV3-1,few,.,TRBJ2-7,TGTGCCAGCAGCCAAGTTCACCAGGGTTCCTACGAGCAGTACTTC,CASSQVHQGSYEQYF
TRBV9,.,TRBD1,TRBJ2-5,TGTGCCAGCAGCTTTGAGGACAGGGGTGGGGAGACCCAGTACTTC,CASSFEDRGGETQYF
TRBV7-9,.,.,TRBJ1-2,TGTGCCAGCAGCTTGGCGGAAGGGAACTATGGCTACACCTTC,CASSLAEGNYGYTF
TRBV10-2,.,TRBD1,TRBJ2-7,TGCGCCAGCGGGACACTGGGACAGGGGGAATACGAGCAGTACTTC,CASGTLGQGEYEQYF
TRBV9,.,TRBD2,TRBJ2-1,TGTGCCAGCAGCGTTTCCAGCGGGAGGCCGAAGGGGCAGTTCTTC,CASSVSSGRPKGQFF
TRBV6-5,.,.,TRBJ2-1,TGTGCCAGCACCCGTCTTGACGGTGAGCAGTTCTTC,CASTRLDGEQFF
TRBV20-1,few,TRBD1,TRBJ1-2,TGCAGTGCTAAGGAAAGACAGGGCAACTATGGCTACACCTTC,CSAKERQGNYGYTF
TRBV15,.,TRBD2,TRBJ2-3,TGTGCCACCAGCAGAGGACTAGCGGATACAGATACGCAGTATTTT,CATSRGLADTDTQYF
TRBV12-3/TRBV12-4,few,TRBD1,TRBJ2-6,TGTGCCAGCGCCCCGGACAGGGGGCTTCGGTTCTCTGGGGCCAACGTCCTGACTTTC,CASAPDRGLRFSGANVLTF
TRBV7-9,few,.,TRBJ1-5,TGTGCCAGCAGCGCGGGATCGGGCAATCAGCCCCAGCATTTT,CASSAGSGNQPQHF
TRBV11-2,.,.,TRBJ2-5,TGTGCCAGCAGCTTACCGAATGGGGCCCAGTACTTC,CASSLPNGAQYF
TRBV30,.,.,TRBJ2-1,TGTGCCGGACACGTAGGCGGGGCGGGGAATGAGCAGTTCTTC,CAGHVGGAGNEQFF
TRBV12-3/TRBV12-4,few,.,TRBJ2-5,TGTGCCAGCAGTTTGGGTTCTGGTGTGGAGACCCAGTACTTC,CASSLGSGVETQYF
TRBV25-1,few,.,TRBJ2-2,TGTGCCAGCGGTTGGGGGACGGCGAACACCGGGGAGCTGTTTTTT,CASGWGTANTGELFF
TRBV5-1,few,.,TRBJ2-3,TGCGCCAGCAGCGGAGCCGTCACAGATACGCAGTATTTT,CASSGAVTDTQYF
TRBV5-5,.,TRBD1,TRBJ2-3,TGTGCCAGCAGCTTGACAGGGACAGGGGAGAGCGGAGATACGCAGTATTTT,CASSLTGTGESGDTQYF
TRBV11-1,.,TRBD1,TRBJ2-2,TGTGCCAGCAGCAGACAGGGGCCCGGGTACGGGGAGCTGTTTTTT,CASSRQGPGYGELFF
TRBV20-1,many,TRBD1,TRBJ2-7,TGCAGTGCGTCAGGGGGTACCTACGAGCAGTACTTC,CSASGGTYEQYF
TRBV5-1,.,TRBD2,TRBJ2-5,TGCGCCAGCAGCTTGCTAGCGGGAGATGAGACCCAGTACTTC,CASSLLAGDETQYF
TRBV10-2,few,TRBD1,TRBJ1-1,TGCGCCAGCAGGACAGGGGTCACTGAAGCTTTCTTT,CASRTGVTEAFF
TRBV20-1,.,.,TRBJ2-1,TGCAGTGCCGCCGCGAGCGGGCGGGTAAATGAGCAGTTCTTC,CSAAASGRVNEQFF
TRBV7-9,.,.,TRBJ1-2,TGTGCCAGCCCGGCCAGCTCAGGCTATGGCTACACCTTC,CASPASSGYGYTF
TRBV6-5,few,.,TRBJ1-2,TGTGCCAGCAGTTACTCGGGGGTACATGGCTACACCTTC,CASSYSGVHGYTF
TRBV9,.,.,TRBJ2-6,TGTGCCAGCAGCGTAAAGGGGTGGTCTGGGGCCAACGTCCTGACTTTC,CASSVKGWSGANVLTF
TRBV20-1,.,.,TRBJ2-1,TGCAGTGCTAAGCCCGGAGAGCAGTTCTTC,CSAKPGEQFF
TRBV7-9,.,.,TRBJ2-1,TGTGCCAGCAGCTTTCCCAATGAGCAGTTCTTC,CASSFPNEQFF
TRBV7-2,few,TRBD2,TRBJ2-7,TGTGCCAGCAGCGTAGCGGGAGGGTTCTACGAGCAGTACTTC,CASSVAGGFYEQYF
TRBV12-3/TRBV12-4,.,TRBD2,TRBJ2-3,TGTGCCAGCAGTAGGGGAGGGCTAGCGGGGGTTTATCGCACAGATACGCAGTATTTT,CASSRGGLAGVYRTDTQYF
TRBV11-1,few,.,TRBJ2-6,TGTGCCAGCAGCTTAAAAGGGGTTTCGTTTTCTGGGGCCAACGTCCTGACTTTC,CASSLKGVSFSGANVLTF
TRBV12-5,few,.,TRBJ2-7,TGTGCTAGCCACGACGAGTCTGCCTACGAGCAGTACTTC,CASHDESAYEQYF
TRBV5-1,few,TRBD1,TRBJ2-2,TGCGCCAGCAGCTGGAGGGACAGGGGGCAGAACACCGGGGAGCTGTTTTTT,CASSWRDRGQNTGELFF
TRBV12-3/TRBV12-4,many,.,TRBJ1-6,TGTGCCAGCAGCCCCGGGTCGGCTACATCGAGTTCACCCCTCCACTTT,CASSPGSATSSSPLHF